This T cell receptor (beta chain) derives from a study of T cells in pancreatic ductal adenocarcinoma. Note on this clone: The antigen is unknown.

Findings and caveats of the study: This surgical cohort overrepresents the minority presenting with early-stage disease. Tumors hold more CD45RO+ effector T cells, which may bias toward lower diversity.

Profiled with immunoSEQ multiplex PCR; TCRdb holds only in-frame clones, not every one. Of 5,600 or so clones listed, approximately 65% are singletons. CDR1 is LNHDA and CDR2 is SQIVND in the germline V gene (reference sequence). Trimming took off 10 bases at V and 7 bases at J, with 5 bases between the two ends. The CDR3 sequence is 9 residues long. No neoadjuvant therapy was given to the selected pancreatic ductal adenocarcinoma patients before their surgery. This TCR was sampled from a human donor with pancreatic ductal adenocarcinoma. Sequencing was carried out using pancreatic tumor tissue. The rearrangement joins TRBV19 to TRBJ1-5; D is undetermined. The CDR3 loop is CATGQPQHF. In nucleotides, the CDR3 is TGTGCCACCGGGCAGCCCCAGCATTTT.